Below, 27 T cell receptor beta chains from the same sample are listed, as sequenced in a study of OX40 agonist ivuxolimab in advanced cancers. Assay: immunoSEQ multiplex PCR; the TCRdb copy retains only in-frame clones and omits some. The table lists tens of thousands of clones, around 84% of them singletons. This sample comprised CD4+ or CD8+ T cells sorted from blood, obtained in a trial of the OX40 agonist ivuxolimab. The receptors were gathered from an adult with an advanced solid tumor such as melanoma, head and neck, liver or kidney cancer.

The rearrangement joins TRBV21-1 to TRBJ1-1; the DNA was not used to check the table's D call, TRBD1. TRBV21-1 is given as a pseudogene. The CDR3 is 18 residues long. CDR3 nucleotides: TGTGCCAGCAGCCCACTAGGACATGGGGGACAGGGAGGAACTGAAGCTTTCTTT. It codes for CASSPLGHGGQGGTEAFF.

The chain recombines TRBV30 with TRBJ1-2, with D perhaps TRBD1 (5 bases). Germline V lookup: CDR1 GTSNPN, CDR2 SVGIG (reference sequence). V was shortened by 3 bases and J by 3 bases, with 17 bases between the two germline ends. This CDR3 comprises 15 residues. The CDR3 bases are TGTGCCTGGAGGGCCGGGACGGGATTATACTATGGCTACACCTTC. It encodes CAWRAGTGLYYGYTF. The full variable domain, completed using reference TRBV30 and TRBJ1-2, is SQTIHQWPATLVQPVGSPLSLECTVEGTSNPNLYWYRQAAGRGLQLLFYSVGIGQISSEVPQNLSASRPQDRQFILSSKKLLLSDSGFYLCAWRAGTGLYYGYTFGSGTRLTVV.

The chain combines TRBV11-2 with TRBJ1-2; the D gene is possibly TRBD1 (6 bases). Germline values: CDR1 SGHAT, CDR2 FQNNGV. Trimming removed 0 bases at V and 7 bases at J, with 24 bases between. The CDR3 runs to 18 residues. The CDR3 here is CASSLEHRERQIGRGYTF. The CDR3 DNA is TGTGCCAGCAGCTTAGAACACAGGGAGCGCCAGATCGGTCGTGGCTACACCTTC.

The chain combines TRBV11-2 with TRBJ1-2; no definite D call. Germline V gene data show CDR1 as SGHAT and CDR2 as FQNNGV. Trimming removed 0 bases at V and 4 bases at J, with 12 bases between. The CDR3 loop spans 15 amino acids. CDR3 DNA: TGTGCCAGCAGCTTAGATCTAGGCAGGCCCTATGGCTACACCTTC. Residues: CASSLDLGRPYGYTF.

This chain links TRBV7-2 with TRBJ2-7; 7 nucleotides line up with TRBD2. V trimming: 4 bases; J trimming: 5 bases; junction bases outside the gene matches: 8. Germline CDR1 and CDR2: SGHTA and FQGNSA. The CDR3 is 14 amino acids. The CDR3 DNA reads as TGTGCCAGCAGCTCTAGCCGGGGGGTAAACGAGCAGTACTTC. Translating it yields CASSSSRGVNEQYF.

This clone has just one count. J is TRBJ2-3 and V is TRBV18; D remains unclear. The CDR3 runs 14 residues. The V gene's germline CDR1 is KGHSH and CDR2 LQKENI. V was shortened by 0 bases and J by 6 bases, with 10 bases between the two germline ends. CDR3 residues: CASSPPFSVDTQYF. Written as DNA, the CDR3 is TGTGCCAGCTCACCACCTTTTTCGGTGGATACGCAGTATTTT.

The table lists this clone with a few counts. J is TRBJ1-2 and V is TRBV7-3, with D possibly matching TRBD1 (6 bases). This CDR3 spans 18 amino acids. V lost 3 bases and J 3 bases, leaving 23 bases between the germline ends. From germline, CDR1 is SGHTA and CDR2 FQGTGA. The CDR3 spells CASSFPRTVRTWYYGYTF. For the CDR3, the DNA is TGTGCCAGCAGCTTTCCCCGGACAGTAAGAACTTGGTACTATGGCTACACCTTC.

The CDR3 here is CASVTTGTSSYEQYF. DNA for the CDR3: TGTGCCAGCGTAACCACCGGGACTAGTAGTTACGAGCAGTACTTC. This chain connects TRBV21-1 to TRBJ2-7; the DNA was not used to check the table's D call, TRBD2. TRBV21-1 is a documented pseudogene. The CDR3 contains 15 residues.

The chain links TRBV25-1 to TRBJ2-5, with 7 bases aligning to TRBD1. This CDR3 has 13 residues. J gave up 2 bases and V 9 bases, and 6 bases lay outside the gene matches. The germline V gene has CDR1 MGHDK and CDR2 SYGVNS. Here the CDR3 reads CASTTGQQETQYF. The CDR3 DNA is TGTGCCAGTACCACGGGACAGCAAGAGACCCAGTACTTC.

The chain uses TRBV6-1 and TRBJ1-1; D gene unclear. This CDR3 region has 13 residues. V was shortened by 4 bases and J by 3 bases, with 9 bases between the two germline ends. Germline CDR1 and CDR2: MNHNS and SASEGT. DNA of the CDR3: TGTGCCAGCAGTGTTGACGGAGACACTGAAGCTTTCTTT. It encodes CASSVDGDTEAFF.

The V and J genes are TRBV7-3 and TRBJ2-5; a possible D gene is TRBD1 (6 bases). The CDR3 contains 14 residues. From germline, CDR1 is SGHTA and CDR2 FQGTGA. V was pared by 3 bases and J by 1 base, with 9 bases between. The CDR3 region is CASSFQGGQETQYF. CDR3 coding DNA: TGTGCCAGCAGCTTTCAAGGGGGCCAAGAGACCCAGTACTTC.

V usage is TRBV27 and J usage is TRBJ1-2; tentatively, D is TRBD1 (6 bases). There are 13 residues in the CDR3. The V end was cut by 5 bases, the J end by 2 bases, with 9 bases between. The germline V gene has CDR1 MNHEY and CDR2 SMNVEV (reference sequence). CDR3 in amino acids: CASSPDRNYGYTF. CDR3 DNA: TGTGCCAGCAGTCCGGACAGAAACTATGGCTACACCTTC.

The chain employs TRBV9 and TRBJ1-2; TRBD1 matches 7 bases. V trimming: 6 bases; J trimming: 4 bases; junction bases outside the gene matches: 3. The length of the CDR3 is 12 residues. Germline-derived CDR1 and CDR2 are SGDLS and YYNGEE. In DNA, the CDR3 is TGTGCCAGCAACCGGGACAGCTATGGCTACACCTTC. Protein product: CASNRDSYGYTF.

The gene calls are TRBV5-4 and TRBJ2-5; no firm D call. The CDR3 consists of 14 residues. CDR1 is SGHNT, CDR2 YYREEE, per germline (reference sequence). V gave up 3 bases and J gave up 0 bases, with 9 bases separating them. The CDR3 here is CASSWAGNQETQYF. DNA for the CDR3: TGTGCCAGCAGCTGGGCAGGCAACCAAGAGACCCAGTACTTC.

CDR3: CASSGTGGVSTTEAFF. The CDR3 DNA reads TGTGCCAGCAGTGGGACAGGGGGGGTCTCGACCACTGAAGCTTTCTTT. The chain recombines TRBV6-1 with TRBJ1-1, with TRBD1 matching over 10 bases. CDR3 length: 16 amino acids. J was trimmed by 4 bases and V by 4 bases; bases with no gene match: 9. Germline assignment: CDR1 MNHNS and CDR2 SASEGT.

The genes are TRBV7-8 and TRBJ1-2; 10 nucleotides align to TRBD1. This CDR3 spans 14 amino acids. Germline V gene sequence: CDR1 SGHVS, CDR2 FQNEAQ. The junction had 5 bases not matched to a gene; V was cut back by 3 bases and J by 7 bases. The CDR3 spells CASSFDRGQGGYTF. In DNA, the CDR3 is TGTGCCAGCAGCTTCGACAGGGGGCAGGGTGGCTACACCTTC.

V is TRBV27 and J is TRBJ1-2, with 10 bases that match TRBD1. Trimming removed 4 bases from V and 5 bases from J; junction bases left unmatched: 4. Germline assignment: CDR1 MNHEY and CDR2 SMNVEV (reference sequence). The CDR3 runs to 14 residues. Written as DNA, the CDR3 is TGTGCCAGCAGTTCGGGACAGGGGACTTATGGCTACACCTTC. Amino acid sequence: CASSSGQGTYGYTF.

CDR3 amino acids: CASSLRQANYGYTF. The DNA of the CDR3 is TGTGCCAGCAGCTTGAGGCAGGCTAACTATGGCTACACCTTC. The gene calls are TRBV7-9 and TRBJ1-2, with D uncertain. Germline V CDR1 and CDR2: SEHNR, FQNEAQ (reference sequence). Trimming removed 3 bases from V and 0 bases from J, with 8 bases in between. The CDR3 extends over 14 amino acids.

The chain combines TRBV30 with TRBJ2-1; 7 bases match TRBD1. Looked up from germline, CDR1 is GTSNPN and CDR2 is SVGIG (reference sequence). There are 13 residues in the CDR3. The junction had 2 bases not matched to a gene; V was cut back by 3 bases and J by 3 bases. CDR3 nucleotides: TGTGCCTGGAGCGGGGACAGCTACAATGAGCAGTTCTTC. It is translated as CAWSGDSYNEQFF. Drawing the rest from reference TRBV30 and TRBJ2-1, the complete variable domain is SQTIHQWPATLVQPVGSPLSLECTVEGTSNPNLYWYRQAAGRGLQLLFYSVGIGQISSEVPQNLSASRPQDRQFILSSKKLLLSDSGFYLCAWSGDSYNEQFFGPGTRLTVL.

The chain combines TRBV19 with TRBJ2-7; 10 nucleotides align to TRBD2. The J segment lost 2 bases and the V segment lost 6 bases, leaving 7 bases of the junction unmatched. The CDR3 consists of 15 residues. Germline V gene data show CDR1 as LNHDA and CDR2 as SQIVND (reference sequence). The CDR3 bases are TGTGCCAGTAGCGACCGGACTAGCGGACCCTACGAGCAGTACTTC. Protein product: CASSDRTSGPYEQYF.

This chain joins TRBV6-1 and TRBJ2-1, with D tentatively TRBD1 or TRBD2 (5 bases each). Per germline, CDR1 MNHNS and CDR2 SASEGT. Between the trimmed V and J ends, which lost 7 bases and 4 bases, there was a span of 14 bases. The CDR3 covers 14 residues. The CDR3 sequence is CASTSQGDYNEQFF. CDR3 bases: TGTGCCAGCACCAGCCAGGGAGATTACAATGAGCAGTTCTTC.

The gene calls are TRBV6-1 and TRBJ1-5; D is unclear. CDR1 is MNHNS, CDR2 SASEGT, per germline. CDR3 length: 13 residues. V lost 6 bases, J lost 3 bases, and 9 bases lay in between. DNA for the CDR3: TGTGCCAGCAGCCCGGGTGTCAATCAGCCCCAGCATTTT. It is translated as CASSPGVNQPQHF.

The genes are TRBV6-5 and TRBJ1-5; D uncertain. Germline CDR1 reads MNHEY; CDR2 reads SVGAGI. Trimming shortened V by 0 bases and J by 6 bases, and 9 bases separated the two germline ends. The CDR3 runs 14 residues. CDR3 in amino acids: CASSYSGFGQPQHF. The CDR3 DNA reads TGTGCCAGCAGTTACTCCGGGTTTGGTCAGCCCCAGCATTTT.

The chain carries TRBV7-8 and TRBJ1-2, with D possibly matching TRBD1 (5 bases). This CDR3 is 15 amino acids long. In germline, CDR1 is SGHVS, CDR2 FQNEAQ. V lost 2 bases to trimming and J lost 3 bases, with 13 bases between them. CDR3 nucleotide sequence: TGTGCCAGCAGCTTAAGCTCCGGGGGATACTATGGCTACACCTTC. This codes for CASSLSSGGYYGYTF. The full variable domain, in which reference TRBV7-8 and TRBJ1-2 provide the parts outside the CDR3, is GAGVSQSPRYKVAKRGQDVALRCDPISGHVSLFWYQQALGQGPEFLTYFQNEAQLDKSGLPSDRFFAERPEGSVSTLKIQRTQQEDSAVYLCASSLSSGGYYGYTFGSGTRLTVV.

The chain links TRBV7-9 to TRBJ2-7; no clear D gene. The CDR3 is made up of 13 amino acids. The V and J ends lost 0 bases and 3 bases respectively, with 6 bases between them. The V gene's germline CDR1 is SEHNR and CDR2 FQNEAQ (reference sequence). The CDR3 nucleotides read TGTGCCAGCAGCTTAGCTGTCAGCTACGAGCAGTACTTC. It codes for CASSLAVSYEQYF.

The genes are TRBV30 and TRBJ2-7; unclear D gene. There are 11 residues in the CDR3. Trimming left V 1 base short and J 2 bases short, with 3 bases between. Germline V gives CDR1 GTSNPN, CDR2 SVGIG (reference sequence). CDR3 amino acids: CAWSATYEQYF. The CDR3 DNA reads TGTGCCTGGAGTGCCACCTACGAGCAGTACTTC.

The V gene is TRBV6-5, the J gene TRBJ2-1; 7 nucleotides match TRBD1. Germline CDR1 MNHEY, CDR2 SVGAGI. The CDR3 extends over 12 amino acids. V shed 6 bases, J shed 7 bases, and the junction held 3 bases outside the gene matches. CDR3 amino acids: CASRNRGNEQFF. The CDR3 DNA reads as TGTGCCAGCAGAAACAGGGGAAATGAGCAGTTCTTC.